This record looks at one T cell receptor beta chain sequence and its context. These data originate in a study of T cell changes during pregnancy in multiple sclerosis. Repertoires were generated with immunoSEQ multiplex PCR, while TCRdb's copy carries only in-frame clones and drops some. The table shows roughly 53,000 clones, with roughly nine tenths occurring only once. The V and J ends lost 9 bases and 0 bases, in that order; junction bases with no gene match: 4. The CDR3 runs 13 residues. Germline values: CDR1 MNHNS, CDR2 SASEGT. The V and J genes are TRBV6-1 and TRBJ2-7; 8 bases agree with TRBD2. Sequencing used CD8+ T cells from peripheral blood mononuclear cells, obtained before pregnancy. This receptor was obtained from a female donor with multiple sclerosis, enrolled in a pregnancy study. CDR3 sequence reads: CASSGGSSYEQYF. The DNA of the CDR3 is TGTGCCAGTTCGGGGGGGAGCTCCTACGAGCAGTACTTC.